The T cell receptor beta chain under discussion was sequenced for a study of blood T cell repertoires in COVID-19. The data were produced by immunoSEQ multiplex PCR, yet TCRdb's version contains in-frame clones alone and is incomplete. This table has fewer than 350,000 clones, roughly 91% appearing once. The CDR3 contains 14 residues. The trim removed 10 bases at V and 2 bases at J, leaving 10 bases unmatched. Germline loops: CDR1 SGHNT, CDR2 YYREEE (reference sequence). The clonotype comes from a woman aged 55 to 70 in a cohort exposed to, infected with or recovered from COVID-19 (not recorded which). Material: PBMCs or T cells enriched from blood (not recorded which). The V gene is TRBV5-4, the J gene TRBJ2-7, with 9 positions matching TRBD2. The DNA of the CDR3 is TGTGCCTTTAAACGGAGCGGGAGGACCTACGAGCAGTACTTC. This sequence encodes CAFKRSGRTYEQYF. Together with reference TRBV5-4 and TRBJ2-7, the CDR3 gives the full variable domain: ETGVTQSPTHLIKTRGQQVTLRCSSQSGHNTVSWYQQALGQGPQFIFQYYREEENGRGNFPPRFSGLQFPNYSSELNVNALELDDSALYLCAFKRSGRTYEQYFGPGTRLTVT.